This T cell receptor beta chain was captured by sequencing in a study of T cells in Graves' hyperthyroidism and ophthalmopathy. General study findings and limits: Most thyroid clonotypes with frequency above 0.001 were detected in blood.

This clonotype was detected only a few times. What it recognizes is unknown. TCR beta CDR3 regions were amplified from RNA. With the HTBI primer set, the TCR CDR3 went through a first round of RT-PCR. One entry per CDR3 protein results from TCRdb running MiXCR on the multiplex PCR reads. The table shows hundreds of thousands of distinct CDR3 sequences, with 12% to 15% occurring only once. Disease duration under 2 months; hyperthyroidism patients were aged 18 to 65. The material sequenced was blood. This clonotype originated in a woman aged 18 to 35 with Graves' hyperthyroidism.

In DNA form, the CDR3 reads TGCAGTGCTAGAGAGAGGGGACGGGATCAGCCCCAGCATTTT. Its translation: CSARERGRDQPQHF. The V and J genes are TRBV20-1 and TRBJ1-5; tentative D call: TRBD1 (5 bases). The ends were cut back, 0 bases at V and 5 bases at J, with 11 bases in the middle. The V gene's germline CDR1 is DFQATT and CDR2 SNEGSKA (reference sequence). The CDR3 consists of 14 residues.